This passage covers 29 T cell receptor beta chains from one sample sequenced in a study of blood T cell repertoires in COVID-19. Assay used: immunoSEQ multiplex PCR; TCRdb lists only in-frame clones, some missing. The sample has 140,000 or so clones; more than 75% are singletons. Source material: peripheral blood. These receptors were taken from a man in his fifties or sixties with acute or convalescent COVID-19.

The chain has TRBV11-2 and TRBJ1-4, with unresolved D. Germline loops: CDR1 SGHAT, CDR2 FQNNGV. The CDR3 is made up of 15 amino acids. V dropped 1 base and J dropped 4 bases, with 10 bases sitting between them. CDR3 coding DNA: TGTGCCAGCAGCTTAGCGGGTTTTGGTAATGAAAAACTGTTTTTT. Translating gives CASSLAGFGNEKLFF.

This chain joins TRBV18 and TRBJ1-3; 7 bases map to TRBD1. V gave up 4 bases and J gave up 4 bases; unmatched junction bases: 7. The CDR3 totals 15 residues. Germline V gene sequence: CDR1 KGHSH, CDR2 LQKENI. The CDR3 reads CASSQGTAGGNTIYF. Here the CDR3 DNA reads TGTGCCAGCTCACAAGGGACAGCCGGCGGAAACACCATATATTTT.

The rearrangement joins TRBV4-1 to TRBJ1-2; the D is unclear. Germline CDR1 and CDR2: MGHRA and YSYEKL. The CDR3 is 13 residues long. V gave up 2 bases and J gave up 4 bases, with 8 bases separating them. CDR3 in DNA: TGCGCCAGCAGCCAACCGTCGTCCTATGGCTACACCTTC. Translation gives CASSQPSSYGYTF.

The chain links TRBV29-1 to TRBJ2-7; 7 nucleotides agree with TRBD1. This CDR3 contains 15 residues. CDR1 and CDR2 from the germline V gene are SQVTM and ANQGSEA. J was trimmed by 2 bases and V by 1 base; bases with no gene match: 8. The CDR3 sequence: CSVEVPGQNTYEQYF. The CDR3 DNA is TGCAGCGTTGAAGTGCCGGGACAGAACACCTACGAGCAGTACTTC.

The rearrangement links TRBV29-1 to TRBJ2-3, with 12 bases identical to TRBD1. The ends lost 7 bases at V and 5 bases at J; junction bases unmatched: 7. The germline CDR1 and CDR2 sequences are SQVTM and ANQGSEA. This CDR3 contains 14 residues. CDR3 sequence: CSATGTGGQDTQYF. The CDR3 nucleotides are TGCAGCGCTACCGGGACAGGGGGCCAAGATACGCAGTATTTT.

The chain combines TRBV7-2 with TRBJ1-1, with D unresolved. Germline values: CDR1 SGHTA, CDR2 FQGNSA. This CDR3 region has 13 residues. V lost 4 bases and J lost 5, with 11 bases in between. CDR3 sequence: CASSSAPGTEAFF. The DNA for the CDR3 is TGTGCCAGCAGCTCCGCACCGGGAACTGAAGCTTTCTTT. Variable domain in full (rest from reference TRBV7-2 and TRBJ1-1): GAGVSQSPSNKVTEKGKDVELRCDPISGHTALYWYRQSLGQGLEFLIYFQGNSAPDKSGLPSDRFSAERTGGSVSTLTIQRTQQEDSAVYLCASSSAPGTEAFFGQGTRLTVV.

The chain uses TRBV9 and TRBJ1-1; D is ambiguous. Between the trimmed V and J ends, which lost 4 bases and 7 bases, there was a span of 17 bases. CDR3 size: 14 residues. The V gene's germline CDR1 is SGDLS and CDR2 YYNGEE. The CDR3 bases are TGTGCCAGCAGCCTAAGGCAGGCCGGGAGTGAAGCTTTCTTT. It encodes CASSLRQAGSEAFF. Looking up the rest from reference TRBV9 and TRBJ1-1 gives the full variable domain: DSGVTQTPKHLITATGQRVTLRCSPRSGDLSVYWYQQSLDQGLQFLIQYYNGEERAKGNILERFSAQQFPDLHSELNLSSLELGDSALYFCASSLRQAGSEAFFGQGTRLTVV.

This clone was seen many times. The chain uses TRBV6-2 or TRBV6-3 and TRBJ2-7; tentatively, D is TRBD1 (5 bases). Deletions cut 6 bases from V and 0 bases from J, with 21 bases between. The CDR3 runs 17 residues. The germline V gene has CDR1 MNHEY and CDR2 SVGEGT. The CDR3 protein is CASSSPDDSYLSYEQYF. CDR3 DNA: TGTGCCAGCAGCTCGCCGGACGACAGTTATCTCTCCTACGAGCAGTACTTC.

A single count supports this clone. This chain joins TRBV2 and TRBJ2-1; 9 bases line up with TRBD2. The CDR3 contains 15 residues. Unmatched junction bases numbered 9, after V lost 6 bases and J lost 6 bases. From germline, CDR1 is SNHLY and CDR2 FYNNEI. The CDR3 bases are TGTGCCAGCAGCATCGGACTAGCGCCAGTCAATGAGCAGTTCTTC. Its protein product is CASSIGLAPVNEQFF.

The chain uses TRBV3-1 (or the pseudogene TRBV3-2) and TRBJ1-2; 7 nucleotides agree with TRBD1. Germline lookup yields CDR1 LGHDT and CDR2 YNNKEL (reference sequence). V lost 5 bases to trimming and J lost 2 bases; unmatched junction nucleotides: 8. This CDR3 comprises 15 residues. This CDR3 is CASSRGRGVNYGYTF. CDR3 sequence (DNA): TGTGCCAGCAGCAGAGGCAGGGGGGTAAACTATGGCTACACCTTC.

The V gene is TRBV2, the J gene TRBJ1-1, with 10 bases aligning to TRBD1. CDR1 is SNHLY, CDR2 FYNNEI, per germline. V shed 10 bases and J 5 bases; nucleotides not matched to a gene: 13. CDR3 length: 15 residues. The CDR3 sequence is CATRGQGRTGTEAFF. CDR3 nucleotides: TGTGCCACCCGGGGACAGGGGCGAACTGGTACTGAAGCTTTCTTT.

This chain joins TRBV24-1 and TRBJ1-5; D remains unclear. Deletions cut 4 bases from V and 0 bases from J, with 12 bases between. CDR3 length: 16 amino acids. The germline gives CDR1 KGHDR, CDR2 SFDVKD. DNA of the CDR3: TGTGCCACCAGTGACCCTGGCAGAATTAGCAATCAGCCCCAGCATTTT. It translates to CATSDPGRISNQPQHF.

This clone showed up just a few times. This chain joins TRBV5-1 and TRBJ2-1; D possibly corresponds to TRBD1 (6 bases). Trimming cost V 0 bases and J 0 bases, with 13 bases left between them. The CDR3 sequence is 17 residues long. The V gene's germline CDR1 is SGHRS and CDR2 YFSETQ. The CDR3 nucleotides are TGCGCCAGCAGCTTGGAAGGGGGTGCGAGCTCCTACAATGAGCAGTTCTTC. This gives the protein CASSLEGGASSYNEQFF. The complete variable domain, with remaining parts taken from reference TRBV5-1 and TRBJ2-1, reads KAGVTQTPRYLIKTRGQQVTLSCSPISGHRSVSWYQQTPGQGLQFLFEYFSETQRNKGNFPGRFSGRQFSNSRSEMNVSTLELGDSALYLCASSLEGGASSYNEQFFGPGTRLTVL.

V gene TRBV15 combines with J gene TRBJ1-4; no firm D call. Germline-derived CDR1 and CDR2 are LNHNV and YYDKDF (reference sequence). This CDR3 spans 14 amino acids. V dropped 4 bases and J dropped 5 bases, with 11 bases sitting between them. CDR3 amino acids: CATSTRADNEKLFF. The CDR3 DNA follows: TGTGCCACCAGCACCCGAGCGGACAATGAAAAACTGTTTTTT.

The V gene is TRBV5-5, the J gene TRBJ1-2; D is possibly TRBD1 (6 bases). Trimming left V 6 bases short and J 2 bases short, with 14 bases between. The CDR3 runs 14 residues. Germline CDR1 and CDR2: SGHKS and YYEKEE (reference sequence). CDR3 loop: CASMSWGQNYGYTF. As DNA, the CDR3 is TGTGCCAGCATGTCCTGGGGGCAAAACTATGGCTACACCTTC.

This clone was counted only a few times. The sample contains more than one DNA sequence encoding this CDR3. The CDR3 DNA follows: TGTGCCAGCAGCCCTAGACTAGCGGGAGAAGAGACCCAGTACTTC. Translated: CASSPRLAGEETQYF. The gene calls are TRBV3-1 (or the pseudogene TRBV3-2) and TRBJ2-5, with 12 bases that match TRBD2. The ends lost 4 bases at V and 3 bases at J; junction bases unmatched: 3. This CDR3 comprises 15 residues. Looked up from germline, CDR1 is LGHDT and CDR2 is YNNKEL (reference sequence).

V gene TRBV19 combines with J gene TRBJ2-1, with 7 bases lining up with TRBD2. The V gene end was trimmed by 3 bases and the J gene end by 0 bases; junction bases not matched to a gene: 5. CDR3 length: 16 amino acids. Germline CDR1 LNHDA, CDR2 SQIVND (reference sequence). This chain's CDR3 is CASSMGGLRSYNEQFF. DNA of the CDR3: TGTGCCAGTAGTATGGGGGGACTACGCTCCTACAATGAGCAGTTCTTC.

The chain links TRBV3-1 (or the pseudogene TRBV3-2) to TRBJ2-3; 10 nucleotides line up with TRBD2. V shed 2 bases and J 1 base; nucleotides not matched to a gene: 3. Germline values: CDR1 LGHDT, CDR2 YNNKEL (reference sequence). The CDR3 has 16 residues. CDR3 sequence: CASSQLAGVRTDTQYF. The CDR3 nucleotides are TGTGCCAGCAGCCAACTAGCGGGAGTCCGCACAGATACGCAGTATTTT.

This clone was detected once. The chain couples TRBV13 to TRBJ1-5; D call uncertain. The ends were cut back, 4 bases at V and 3 bases at J, with 7 bases in the middle. The CDR3 is 13 amino acids. The germline V gene encodes CDR1 PRHDT and CDR2 FYEKMQ (reference sequence). The CDR3 is CASSYKDNQPQHF. The CDR3 bases are TGTGCCAGCAGCTACAAAGACAATCAGCCCCAGCATTTT.

This chain joins TRBV27 and TRBJ2-1, with 11 bases matching TRBD2. The V gene end was trimmed by 5 bases and the J gene end by 6 bases; junction bases not matched to a gene: 6. Germline CDR1 MNHEY, CDR2 SMNVEV (reference sequence). This CDR3 is 15 amino acids long. The CDR3 sequence is CASSLILAGGNEQFF. In nucleotides, the CDR3 is TGTGCCAGCAGTCTCATTCTAGCGGGAGGCAATGAGCAGTTCTTC.

The gene calls are TRBV5-1 and TRBJ1-2; perhaps TRBD1 as D (5 bases). Trimming took 0 bases from V and 8 from J, leaving 11 bases between them. Germline-derived CDR1 and CDR2 are SGHRS and YFSETQ. This CDR3 comprises 13 residues. Here the CDR3 DNA reads TGCGCCAGCAGCTTGGAAGGGACTAGGGGCTACACCTTC. This sequence encodes CASSLEGTRGYTF.

The chain carries TRBV10-3 and TRBJ1-1, with D possibly matching TRBD1 (6 bases). The germline V gene has CDR1 ENHRY and CDR2 SYGVKD. This CDR3 region has 15 residues. Trimming stripped 4 bases from V and 0 bases from J, with 12 bases between. In nucleotides, the CDR3 is TGTGCCATCAGTGGGGGCACAGGGATGAACACTGAAGCTTTCTTT. Amino acids: CAISGGTGMNTEAFF.

The table lists this clone with a few counts. The chain couples TRBV27 to TRBJ2-1, with D possibly being TRBD1 (5 bases). Germline assignment: CDR1 MNHEY and CDR2 SMNVEV (reference sequence). The CDR3 extends over 11 amino acids. With 4 bases removed from V and 9 bases from J, the gap between germline ends came to 7 bases. The CDR3 DNA sequence: TGTGCCAGCAGTTCCAGGGCTGAGCAGTTCTTC. Its protein is CASSSRAEQFF.

The table lists this clone with a few counts. V is TRBV2 and J is TRBJ2-3, with 11 bases lining up with TRBD2. Trimming removed 6 bases from V and 4 bases from J; junction bases left unmatched: 9. This CDR3 region has 16 residues. Germline V gene sequence: CDR1 SNHLY, CDR2 FYNNEI. The CDR3 region has the DNA TGTGCCAGCAGCCGGAATCCTAGCGGGAGGTCAGATACGCAGTATTTT. This encodes CASSRNPSGRSDTQYF.

This clone was seen a handful of times. This chain links TRBV3-1 (or the pseudogene TRBV3-2) with TRBJ2-7; a possible D gene is TRBD1 (5 bases). Trimming removed 5 bases at V and 7 bases at J, with 27 bases between. Looked up from germline, CDR1 is LGHDT and CDR2 is YNNKEL (reference sequence). This CDR3 is built from 17 residues. In DNA form, the CDR3 reads TGTGCCAGCAGCTACCAAAGGTTTTCAGGACAACCTTTGGAGCAGTACTTC. Encoded protein: CASSYQRFSGQPLEQYF.

This chain joins TRBV5-5 and TRBJ2-1; TRBD1 matches 7 bases. This CDR3 is built from 15 residues. Germline V gene data show CDR1 as SGHKS and CDR2 as YYEKEE (reference sequence). V lost 3 bases and J lost 4; bases outside the gene matches: 7. Here the CDR3 reads CASSYQRTGYNEQFF. DNA for the CDR3: TGTGCCAGCAGCTACCAGAGGACAGGTTACAATGAGCAGTTCTTC.

This clone was counted a single time. The J gene is TRBJ1-6, the V gene TRBV5-8; D unclear. The CDR3 is 15 amino acids. Germline loops: CDR1 SGHTS, CDR2 YDEGEE. Trimming stripped 0 bases from V and 4 bases from J, with 8 bases between. The DNA for the CDR3 is TGTGCCAGCAGCTTGGCCGGTTCTTATAATTCACCCCTCCACTTT. Translated: CASSLAGSYNSPLHF.

This chain joins TRBV12-3 or TRBV12-4 and TRBJ1-1; 9 nucleotides align to TRBD1. There are 13 residues in the CDR3. With 6 bases clipped from V and 6 bases from J, the junction kept 5 bases outside the gene matches. The CDR3 here is CASRGGTGSEAFF. The DNA of the CDR3 is TGTGCCAGCAGGGGTGGGACAGGGTCTGAAGCTTTCTTT.

The chain combines TRBV3-1 (or the pseudogene TRBV3-2) with TRBJ2-2; D perhaps matches TRBD1 (5 bases). The CDR3 has 14 residues. Between the trimmed V and J ends, which lost 3 bases and 4 bases, there was a span of 9 bases. The germline V gene encodes CDR1 LGHDT and CDR2 YNNKEL (reference sequence). The CDR3 DNA reads as TGTGCCAGCAGCCACTACAGGATCACCGGGGAGCTGTTTTTT. Translated, it gives CASSHYRITGELFF.